The subject of this entry is one T cell receptor (beta chain). This sample was taken from a study of T cells in Graves' hyperthyroidism and ophthalmopathy. Study-wide background: Peripheral blood was obtained at initial diagnosis, preceding any treatment.

TCR beta CDR3 regions were amplified from RNA transcripts. Using the HTBI primer set, a first-round RT-PCR was run on the TCR CDR3. TCRdb re-analysed the multiplex PCR reads in MiXCR, keeping a single row per CDR3 protein. Here the sample spans some 380,000 distinct CDR3 sequences, about 13% being singletons. The receptor was derived from a man under 40 with Graves' hyperthyroidism that later progressed to Graves' ophthalmopathy. What was sequenced was blood.

CDR3 in DNA: TGCGCCAGCAGCCCCGACTTTATCGGGGAGCTGTTTTTT. This encodes CASSPDFIGELFF. The chain recombines TRBV4-1 with TRBJ2-2, with no clear D. Trimming cost V 4 bases and J 7 bases, with 10 bases left between them. CDR3 length: 13 residues. Germline V lookup: CDR1 MGHRA, CDR2 YSYEKL.